Listed below are T cell receptor beta chains from one sample, sequenced in a study of blood T cell repertoires in COVID-19. Profiled with immunoSEQ multiplex PCR; TCRdb holds only in-frame clones, not every one. The table shows 150,000 to 200,000 clones, with around 85% occurring only once. The specimen sequenced was peripheral blood. The receptors here all came from a woman aged 80 or over with COVID-19, enrolled during active disease. Both conserved end residues are part of each CDR3. The order of the fields is J gene, clone size, V gene, CDR3 protein. Size tells how often a clone was seen (once, few, many) or the class of an expanded clone, and some rows leave it out.

TRBJ2-5,few,TRBV6-5,CASGQAKETQYF
TRBJ1-3,.,TRBV19,CASGITGGSGNTIYF
TRBJ2-5,.,TRBV5-1,CASSWSGEETQYF
TRBJ1-1,.,TRBV5-6,CASSLLGVGTTNTEAFF
TRBJ1-1,.,TRBV29-1,CSVETYRADTEAFF
TRBJ1-1,.,TRBV4-1,CASSQGFSINSEAFF
TRBJ2-4,.,TRBV28,CASSSDRVIQYF
TRBJ2-5,.,TRBV7-3,CASSAQTGGQETQYF
TRBJ2-1,.,TRBV5-1,CASSFGQGAGNEQFF
TRBJ1-1,.,TRBV3-1/TRBV3-2,CASSQGQGGTEAFF
TRBJ1-5,.,TRBV6-1,CASSETGQGGNQPQHF
TRBJ2-1,.,TRBV7-9,CASSLSGSGEQFF
TRBJ2-1,.,TRBV28,CASSTRASGLSYNEQFF
TRBJ2-5,.,TRBV7-6,CASSRLGQAGRQETQYF
TRBJ2-1,few,TRBV28,CASSRLGREQFF
TRBJ2-7,few,TRBV2,CASSLDKTEQYF